This T cell receptor (beta chain) was found in a study of T-cell memory formation after mild COVID-19. Via MiXCR, TCRdb re-called the 5' RACE reads, giving one row per CDR3 protein. The sample has around 370,000 distinct CDR3 sequences, roughly 21% seen once. The table lists this clonotype with a few counts. Germline-derived CDR1 and CDR2 are ENHRY and SYGVKD. CDR3 length: 18 residues. V lost 0 bases and J lost 0, with 15 bases in between. This chain connects TRBV10-3 to TRBJ1-3, with D uncertain. This receptor was taken from an adult woman who had mild COVID-19 (a few samples of this study predate the infection). Cell type and time point are not known. The sequencing input was PBMCs or a T cell subset sorted from them (not recorded which). DNA of the CDR3: TGTGCCATCAGTGAGTCGAACCCTCCGATGAGCTCTGGAAACACCATATATTTT. Translating it yields CAISESNPPMSSGNTIYF.